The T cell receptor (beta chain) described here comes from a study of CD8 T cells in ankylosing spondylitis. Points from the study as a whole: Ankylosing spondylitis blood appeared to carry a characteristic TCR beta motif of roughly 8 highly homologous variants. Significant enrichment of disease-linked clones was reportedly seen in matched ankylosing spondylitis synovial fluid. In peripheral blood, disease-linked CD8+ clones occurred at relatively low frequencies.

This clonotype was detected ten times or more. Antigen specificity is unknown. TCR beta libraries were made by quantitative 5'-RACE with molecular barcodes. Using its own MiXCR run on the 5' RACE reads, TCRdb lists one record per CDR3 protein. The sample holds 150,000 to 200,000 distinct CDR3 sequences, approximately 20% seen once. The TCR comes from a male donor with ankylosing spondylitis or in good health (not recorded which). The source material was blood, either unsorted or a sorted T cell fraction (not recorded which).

DNA for the CDR3: TGCAGTTCCCAGGACAGGGCCTACAATGAGCAGTTCTTC. Translating it yields CSSQDRAYNEQFF. The gene calls are TRBV20-1 and TRBJ2-1; the match to TRBD1 covers 8 bases. From germline, CDR1 is DFQATT and CDR2 SNEGSKA (reference sequence). The CDR3 consists of 13 residues. With 8 bases clipped from V and 2 bases from J, the junction kept 5 bases outside the gene matches.